Listed here are 21 T cell receptor beta chains from one sample, sequenced in a study of blood T cells in healthy people across ages. Alongside a J-beta primer mix, a sample-barcoded 5' primer served in a second PCR lasting about 6 to 11 cycles. MiXCR, run by TCRdb on the 5' RACE reads, gives a single entry per CDR3 protein. The table has more than 900,000 distinct CDR3 sequences, under 30% seen once; the top ten hold around 0.75%. These data were also filed under a second study, of T cells of mothers and their children.

The sequenced material came from blood. Receptor source: a girl aged 2 to 10 in good health.

The chain joins TRBV4-3 to TRBJ2-5, with D tentatively TRBD2 (5 bases). V lost 0 bases, J lost 7 bases, and 21 bases lay in between. The CDR3 runs 17 residues. CDR1 and CDR2 from the germline V gene are LGHNA and YSLEER. DNA for the CDR3: TGCGCCAGCAGCCAAGAGATCGAAGCGGTAGCTGGGAGGACCCAGTACTTC. Its translation: CASSQEIEAVAGRTQYF.

This clonotype occurred a few times. The CDR3 sequence: CASSFKTAQETQYF. In nucleotides, the CDR3 is TGTGCCAGCAGCTTCAAGACAGCGCAAGAGACCCAGTACTTC. The V gene is TRBV13, the J gene TRBJ2-5, with D perhaps TRBD1 (5 bases). Trimming shortened V by 3 bases and J by 2 bases, and 10 bases separated the two germline ends. Per germline, CDR1 PRHDT and CDR2 FYEKMQ (reference sequence). This CDR3 is built from 14 residues.

The chain couples TRBV5-1 to TRBJ2-5; D possibly uses TRBD1 or TRBD2 (5 bases each). Trimming shortened V by 0 bases and J by 2 bases, and 8 bases separated the two germline ends. CDR3 length: 14 amino acids. Germline CDR1 is SGHRS and CDR2 is YFSETQ. The CDR3 region has the DNA TGCGCCAGCAGCTTGGCATGGGGGCAAGAGACCCAGTACTTC. Translated: CASSLAWGQETQYF.

This clonotype was counted between two and nine times. The genes are TRBV7-8 and TRBJ2-3; 7 nucleotides agree with TRBD1. Germline assignment: CDR1 SGHVS and CDR2 FQNEAQ. The junction had 5 bases not matched to a gene; V was cut back by 5 bases and J by 0 bases. The length of the CDR3 is 15 residues. CDR3 coding DNA: TGTGCCAGCAGCACACAGGGGAAGAGCACAGATACGCAGTATTTT. This encodes CASSTQGKSTDTQYF.

Of note for this clonotype: The junction and the germline gene differ at one end; a read error may be behind it. This chain links TRBV13 with TRBJ2-7; the D is unclear. Germline loops: CDR1 PRHDT, CDR2 FYEKMQ (reference sequence). This CDR3 region has 16 residues. The CDR3 loop reads CASSSGSLMNDNEQYF. CDR3 sequence (DNA): TGCGCCAGCAGCTCAGGATCGCTAATGAACGATAACGAGCAGTACTTC.

The J gene is TRBJ2-7, the V gene TRBV7-9; no clear D gene. The CDR3 has 15 amino acids. Germline V gene lookup returns CDR1 SEHNR and CDR2 FQNEAQ (reference sequence). V gave up 3 bases and J gave up 3 bases, with 15 bases separating them. CDR3 coding DNA: TGTGCCAGCAGCTTCCCGACTTTCGACCGCTACGAGCAGTACTTC. The encoded protein is CASSFPTFDRYEQYF.

This clonotype was seen more than once but under ten times. This chain links TRBV20-1 with TRBJ2-3; D is uncertain. The V and J ends lost 5 bases and 0 bases respectively, with 9 bases between them. This CDR3 is built from 13 residues. Germline V gene sequence: CDR1 DFQATT, CDR2 SNEGSKA (reference sequence). CDR3 loop: CSAGGLSTDTQYF. CDR3 sequence (DNA): TGCAGTGCTGGCGGTCTTAGCACAGATACGCAGTATTTT.

This clonotype was picked up a small number of times. The rearrangement links TRBV9 to TRBJ1-2; 7 bases align to TRBD1. The CDR3 loop spans 13 amino acids. Trimming removed 7 bases from V and 4 bases from J; junction bases left unmatched: 7. Germline values: CDR1 SGDLS, CDR2 YYNGEE. The CDR3 is CASGLQGIYGYTF. In DNA, the CDR3 is TGTGCCAGCGGGTTACAGGGGATCTATGGCTACACCTTC.

The rearrangement joins TRBV12-3 or TRBV12-4 to TRBJ2-7; D not resolved. The CDR3 consists of 16 residues. Between the trimmed V and J ends, which lost 5 bases and 2 bases, there was a span of 19 bases. As DNA, the CDR3 is TGTGCCAGCAGTCCAAGAGAATTCTACGGTACCTACGAGCAGTACTTC. It encodes CASSPREFYGTYEQYF.

The chain couples TRBV6-5 to TRBJ2-7, with D tentatively TRBD1 (6 bases). CDR1 and CDR2 (germline): MNHEY, SVGAGI. The CDR3 covers 15 residues. The V and J ends lost 0 bases and 0 bases respectively, with 9 bases between them. In nucleotides, the CDR3 is TGTGCCAGCAGTTACTCTAGGGGGACCTCCTACGAGCAGTACTTC. Translating gives CASSYSRGTSYEQYF.

This clonotype was seen more than once but under ten times. The chain carries TRBV2 and TRBJ1-1; a possible D gene is TRBD1 (5 bases). The CDR3 is 11 amino acids. CDR1 SNHLY and CDR2 FYNNEI come from the germline V gene. The ends were cut back, 7 bases at V and 7 bases at J, with 10 bases in the middle. The CDR3 nucleotides are TGTGCCAGCACTGGGACTGGTGAAGCTTTCTTT. This codes for CASTGTGEAFF.

In its sample, this clonotype was seen a few times. The chain is built from TRBV5-1 and TRBJ2-3; TRBD1 aligns across 7 bases. J gave up 3 bases and V 2 bases, and 6 bases lay outside the gene matches. Germline loops: CDR1 SGHRS, CDR2 YFSETQ. This CDR3 spans 15 amino acids. CDR3 DNA sequence: TGCGCCAGCAGCTTCCAGGGGGTGGTTACAGATACGCAGTATTTT. It yields the protein CASSFQGVVTDTQYF.

This rearrangement joins TRBV2 to TRBJ1-1; tentatively, D is TRBD1 (6 bases). V was clipped by 8 bases and J by 8 bases, with 18 bases between them. The CDR3 runs 13 residues. Per the germline V gene, CDR1 is SNHLY and CDR2 is FYNNEI. This chain's CDR3 is CASRNRVLAEAFF. CDR3 coding DNA: TGTGCCAGCCGGAACAGGGTGCTTGCCGAAGCTTTCTTT. The full variable domain, completed using reference TRBV2 and TRBJ1-1, is EPEVTQTPSHQVTQMGQEVILRCVPISNHLYFYWYRQILGQKVEFLVSFYNNEISEKSEIFDDQFSVERPDGSNFTLKIRSTKLEDSAMYFCASRNRVLAEAFFGQGTRLTVV.

J is TRBJ2-5 and V is TRBV12-3 or TRBV12-4, with D possibly being TRBD1 (5 bases). V was trimmed by 5 bases and J by 1 base, leaving 11 bases between them. This CDR3 has 14 amino acids. The CDR3 DNA reads as TGTGCCAGCAGTCCAAGGACATTCCAAGAGACCCAGTACTTC. Residues: CASSPRTFQETQYF.

The V call is TRBV6-2 or TRBV6-3, the J call TRBJ2-1; 10 bases line up with TRBD2. The V gene's germline CDR1 is MNHEY and CDR2 SVGEGT. The V gene end was trimmed by 6 bases and the J gene end by 7 bases; junction bases not matched to a gene: 12. CDR3 size: 16 residues. The CDR3 DNA is TGTGCCAGCAGCGACCGAGCGGGGGGGCGGACGAATGAGCAGTTCTTC. Translated, it gives CASSDRAGGRTNEQFF.

The chain has TRBV29-1 and TRBJ2-5; D call uncertain. From germline, CDR1 is SQVTM and CDR2 ANQGSEA. This CDR3 comprises 14 residues. Trimming took 0 bases from V and 3 from J, leaving 11 bases between them. The CDR3: CSVEDPSVEETQYF. The CDR3 coding sequence is TGCAGCGTTGAAGATCCTTCGGTCGAAGAGACCCAGTACTTC.

This clonotype was found a few times. The chain recombines TRBV24-1 with TRBJ2-3, with D possibly TRBD2 on 6 matching bases. CDR1 is KGHDR and CDR2 is SFDVKD in the germline V gene. The CDR3 contains 15 residues. Trimming cost V 4 bases and J 3 bases, with 13 bases left between them. The CDR3 loop is CATSDPGTSTDTQYF. The CDR3 DNA sequence: TGTGCCACCAGTGACCCAGGGACTTCTACAGATACGCAGTATTTT.

There are a few counts of this clonotype. An end of the junction does not agree with germline; a read error may underlie this. V and J are TRBV7-7 and TRBJ2-3; D not resolved. The CDR3 length is 14 residues. Looked up from germline, CDR1 is SSHAT and CDR2 is FNYEAQ (reference sequence). The CDR3 DNA follows: TGTGCTAGCAGCCCCAACGGCGTCTCAGATACGCAGTATTTT. Its translation: CASSPNGVSDTQYF.

This sequence joins TRBV28 and TRBJ2-1; D is perhaps TRBD1 (6 bases). The J call may be incorrect, as the DNA end agrees better with TRBJ2-7. The CDR3 has 16 residues. CDR1 MDHEN and CDR2 SYDVKM come from the germline V gene. CDR3 in amino acids: CASSDPQQGPTYEQYF. In nucleotides, the CDR3 is TGTGCCAGCAGTGACCCACAGCAGGGGCCCACCTACGAGCAGTACTTC.

The V and J genes are TRBV20-1 and TRBJ2-7; a possible D gene is TRBD2 (6 bases). Looked up from germline, CDR1 is DFQATT and CDR2 is SNEGSKA (reference sequence). This CDR3 contains 14 residues. V was cut by 5 bases and J by 0 bases, with 14 bases left in between. CDR3 DNA: TGCAGTGCTGCTGGCAGGGACTTCTCCTACGAGCAGTACTTC. Protein: CSAAGRDFSYEQYF.

This clonotype was seen only a few times. This sequence joins TRBV4-1 and TRBJ2-3, with D hard to call. The V end lost 1 base, the J end lost 4 bases, and 9 bases lay between the germline ends. The CDR3 consists of 14 residues. Germline CDR1 and CDR2: MGHRA and YSYEKL. CDR3 in DNA: TGCGCCAGCAGCCAAGCCCCCCTCTCAGATACGCAGTATTTT. As protein: CASSQAPLSDTQYF.